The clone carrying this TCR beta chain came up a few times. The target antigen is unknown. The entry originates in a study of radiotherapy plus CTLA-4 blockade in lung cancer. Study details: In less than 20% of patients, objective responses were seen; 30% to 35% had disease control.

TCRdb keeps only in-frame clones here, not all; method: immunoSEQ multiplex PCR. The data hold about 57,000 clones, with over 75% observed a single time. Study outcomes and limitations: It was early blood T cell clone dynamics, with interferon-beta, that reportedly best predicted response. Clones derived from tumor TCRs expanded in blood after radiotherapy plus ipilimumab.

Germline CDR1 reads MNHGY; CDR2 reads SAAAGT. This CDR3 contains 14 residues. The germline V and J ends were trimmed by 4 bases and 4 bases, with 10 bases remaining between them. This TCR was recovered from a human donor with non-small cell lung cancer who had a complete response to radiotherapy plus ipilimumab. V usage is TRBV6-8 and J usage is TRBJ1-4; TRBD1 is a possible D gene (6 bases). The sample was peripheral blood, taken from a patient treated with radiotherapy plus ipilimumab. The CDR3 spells CASSSGTCNEKLFF. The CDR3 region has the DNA TGTGCCAGCAGTTCCGGGACATGTAATGAAAAACTGTTTTTT.